Listed here is a single T cell receptor (beta chain). V lost 2 bases, J lost 0 bases, and 3 bases stayed unmatched. There are 15 residues in the CDR3. Germline lookup yields CDR1 WNHNN and CDR2 SYGVQD (reference sequence). The data belong to a study of technical replicates of blood from several donors. Sequencing was performed with immunoSEQ multiplex PCR; in TCRdb, only in-frame clones are kept and a portion is missing. The table has under 90,000 clones, 92% seen once. The sequence was obtained from a human donor in good health. V is TRBV10-1 and J is TRBJ2-5, with TRBD1 matching 7 bases. The sample was T cells isolated from PBMCs. This CDR3 is CASSEGTVYQETQYF. CDR3 sequence (DNA): TGCGCCAGCAGTGAGGGGACAGTCTACCAAGAGACCCAGTACTTC.